This is a list of T cell receptor beta chains from one sample in a study of early stage breast cancer tumors. The table came from immunoSEQ multiplex PCR; TCRdb's copy has only in-frame clones and leaves some out. The sample records a few thousand clones, 65% to 80% being singletons. Sequencing used normal breast tissue next to the tumor. The receptor set was obtained from a person between 60 and 70 years old with breast cancer. CDR3s include the opening cysteine and the closing phenylalanine or tryptophan. A D gene is named only where the DNA matches it firmly. The size of a clone is reported for some rows only, either as once, few or many, or as a class for expanded clones.

TRBD2	once	TRBV5-6	TRBJ2-7	TGTGCCAGCAGCTTGGGACTAGCGGGAGACCACGAGCAGTACTTC	CASSLGLAGDHEQYF
TRBD1	few	TRBV9	TRBJ1-1	TGTGCCAGCAGCGCGAAACCGGGACAGATGAACACTGAAGCTTTCTTT	CASSAKPGQMNTEAFF
TRBD1	.	TRBV23-1	TRBJ1-2	TGCGCCAGCAGTCAATCGGGGACAGGGGATGGCTACACCTTC	CASSQSGTGDGYTF
TRBD1	.	TRBV6-5	TRBJ2-5	TGTGCCAGCAGCCCCGCCGACAGGGTGGAAGAGACCCAGTACTTC	CASSPADRVEETQYF
.	.	TRBV7-8	TRBJ2-7	TGTGCCAGCTCCGAACAGACGACCTACGAGCAGTACTTC	CASSEQTTYEQYF
.	.	TRBV25-1	TRBJ1-2	TGTGCCAGCAGTGATTTGGGTCCTTTACATGGCTACACCTTC	CASSDLGPLHGYTF
TRBD2	.	TRBV2	TRBJ2-2	TGTGCCAGCAGTGAACTAGCGGGGGCCGGGGAGCTGTTTTTT	CASSELAGAGELFF
TRBD2	.	TRBV30	TRBJ2-1	TGTGCCTTCCGCCTTAGCGGGAGCAGTAATGAGCAGTTCTTC	CAFRLSGSSNEQFF
TRBD2	.	TRBV10-3	TRBJ2-1	TGTGCCATCAGCTACGGACTAGCGGGAGAGTTGAATGAGCAGTTCTTC	CAISYGLAGELNEQFF
.	.	TRBV21-1	TRBJ2-5	TGTGCCAACTCGAAGTCGGGACTACCTAAAGAGACCCAGTACTTC	CANSKSGLPKETQYF
TRBD2	.	TRBV5-1	TRBJ2-1	TGCGCCAGCACTTCCGGGGGGGCGCCCAATGAGCAGTTCTTC	CASTSGGAPNEQFF
TRBD1	.	TRBV9	TRBJ1-2	TGTGCCAGCAGCCCCAGCCCCACAGGGGACGGAGGCTACACCTTC	CASSPSPTGDGGYTF
.	.	TRBV25-1	TRBJ2-5	TGTGCCAGCAGTGAGAGGGGACAAGGAGTGAAGACCCAGTACTTC	CASSERGQGVKTQYF
.	.	TRBV5-4	TRBJ2-1	TGTGCCAGCAGCTTGTGGGAGGGGGCTTCAGATGAGCAGTTCTTC	CASSLWEGASDEQFF
.	.	TRBV14	TRBJ2-1	TGTGCCAGCAGCCGACAAGTAGGCAATGAGCAGTTCTTC	CASSRQVGNEQFF
.	few	TRBV6-6	TRBJ2-3	TGTGCCAGCACCCCGACAGCTAGCACAGATACGCAGTATTTT	CASTPTASTDTQYF
.	few	TRBV6-5	TRBJ1-6	TGTGCCAGCAGTTACGGCAGGAATAATTCACCCCTCCACTTT	CASSYGRNNSPLHF
.	.	TRBV23-1	TRBJ1-5	TGCGCCAGCAGTCAATCTGGAAGCCGGACGAGCAATCAGCCCCAGCATTTT	CASSQSGSRTSNQPQHF
TRBD2	.	TRBV6-5	TRBJ2-7	TGTGCCAGCACCCCACTAGCGGGAGCTGACGAGCAGTACTTC	CASTPLAGADEQYF
.	.	TRBV10-3	TRBJ2-7	TGTGCCATCACGGGCCCTGGGGCAAAGGTCTACGAGCAGTACTTC	CAITGPGAKVYEQYF
.	few	TRBV25-1	TRBJ2-5	TGTGCCAGCAGTGGGCGGGGCAGTCAAGAGACCCAGTACTTC	CASSGRGSQETQYF
TRBD1	few	TRBV9	TRBJ2-1	TGTGCCAGCAGCGTAGAACGGACAGGGTTAGGTAATGAGCAGTTCTTC	CASSVERTGLGNEQFF
TRBD1	.	TRBV14	TRBJ1-1	TGTGCCAGCAGCCCCAACCAGGGGGGGACTGAAGCTTTCTTT	CASSPNQGGTEAFF
.	.	TRBV5-6	TRBJ1-1	TGTGCCAGCAGCTTGTGGGGGGGGCCTGATAACACTGAAGCTTTCTTT	CASSLWGGPDNTEAFF
.	.	TRBV5-1	TRBJ1-5	TGCGCCAGCAGCCGCGACCCCCTGGGTAATCAGCCCCAGCATTTT	CASSRDPLGNQPQHF
.	.	TRBV29-1	TRBJ1-2	TGCAGCGGACGGACAGCCGATCCGTACTATGGCTACACCTTC	CSGRTADPYYGYTF
TRBD1	.	TRBV7-9	TRBJ1-1	TGTGCCAGCAGCCCGGAGACAGGGAGGAACACTGAAGCTTTCTTT	CASSPETGRNTEAFF
TRBD1	.	TRBV7-4	TRBJ1-5	TGTGCCAGCAGCCATCCGGGACAGGGTGGTAATAGCAATCAGCCCCAGCATTTT	CASSHPGQGGNSNQPQHF
TRBD1	.	TRBV4-2	TRBJ2-5	TGTGCCAGCAGCCTAAAAGTGGAGGACAGGGGTGAGACCCAGTACTTC	CASSLKVEDRGETQYF
.	.	TRBV2	TRBJ2-2	TGTGCCAGCAGGATCGGCGCCTCGGTCGGGGAGCTGTTTTTT	CASRIGASVGELFF
.	.	TRBV7-2	TRBJ2-7	TGTGCCAGCAGCTTAGGAGGTCAGGGGTTCCCCTACGAGCAGTACTTC	CASSLGGQGFPYEQYF
.	.	TRBV27	TRBJ1-2	TGTGCCAGCAGTCCGGGGACCTACTATGGCTACACCTTC	CASSPGTYYGYTF
.	.	TRBV6-5	TRBJ2-4	TGTGCCAGCAGCCGAGGGGCTGATAACATTCAGTACTTC	CASSRGADNIQYF
.	.	TRBV25-1	TRBJ2-3	TGTGCCAGCAGTGGCAATTCCCCGACAGCGACTAGCACAGATACGCAGTATTTT	CASSGNSPTATSTDTQYF
TRBD1	.	TRBV7-4	TRBJ1-2	TGTGCCAGCAGCTTAGACGGACAGGGCCTTCTTGGCTACACCTTC	CASSLDGQGLLGYTF
.	medium-sized	TRBV15	TRBJ1-2	TGTGCCACCAGCAGAGAGAACTTACTCTATGGCTACACCTTC	CATSRENLLYGYTF
TRBD2	.	TRBV29-1	TRBJ2-5	TGCAGCGTTCAGGGACTAGCGGGACTCCAAGAGACCCAGTACTTC	CSVQGLAGLQETQYF
TRBD1	once	TRBV7-9	TRBJ2-2	TGTGCCATATCAAGGACAGGGGGTACCGGGGAGCTGTTTTTT	CAISRTGGTGELFF
.	.	TRBV29-1	TRBJ2-5	TGCAGCGGGGCGTACCAAGAGACCCAGTACTTC	CSGAYQETQYF
.	.	TRBV10-2	TRBJ1-1	TGCGCCAGCAGTGAGTCCAGGTTAGGAGGTCAAGCTTTCTTT	CASSESRLGGQAFF